A single sample is the source of the 15 T cell receptor beta chains below, sequenced in a study of blood T cell repertoires in COVID-19. Repertoires were generated with immunoSEQ multiplex PCR, while TCRdb's copy carries only in-frame clones and drops some. The sample has about 110,000 clones, roughly 85% seen once. Material: peripheral blood. All receptors derive from an elderly woman with active or convalescent COVID-19.

The chain couples TRBV18 to TRBJ1-2; tentatively, D is TRBD1 (5 bases). The CDR3 sequence is 13 residues long. Germline-derived CDR1 and CDR2 are KGHSH and LQKENI. V lost 3 bases to trimming and J lost 2 bases, with 7 bases between them. CDR3 loop: CASSPRGNYGYTF. CDR3 nucleotide sequence: TGTGCCAGCTCACCTCGGGGGAACTATGGCTACACCTTC.

As regards this clone: Other nucleotide sequences from this sample produce the same CDR3. V is TRBV3-1 (or the pseudogene TRBV3-2) and J is TRBJ1-5; 8 bases are shared with TRBD1. The germline CDR1 and CDR2 sequences are LGHDT and YNNKEL (reference sequence). Trimming cost V 4 bases and J 0 bases; bases outside gene matches: 14. The CDR3 is 19 residues long. For the CDR3, the DNA is TGTGCCAGCAGCCCTCCCGTTGGACAGGGTTTGGGTAGCAATCAGCCCCAGCATTTT. Encoded protein: CASSPPVGQGLGSNQPQHF.

The chain joins TRBV5-4 to TRBJ2-1, with TRBD2 matching 12 bases. V was pared by 8 bases and J by 0 bases, with 9 bases of the junction left unmatched. CDR3 length: 17 amino acids. The V gene's germline CDR1 is SGHNT and CDR2 YYREEE (reference sequence). CDR3 sequence reads: CASGRTSGTNSYNEQFF. CDR3 nucleotides: TGTGCCAGTGGCAGGACTAGCGGGACTAACTCCTACAATGAGCAGTTCTTC.

The table lists this clone with a few counts. The chain is built from TRBV19 and TRBJ2-7; TRBD2 might be the D (7 bases). CDR3 size: 16 residues. V lost 5 bases and J lost 3, with 20 bases in between. Germline assignment: CDR1 LNHDA and CDR2 SQIVND (reference sequence). The CDR3 DNA reads TGTGCCAGTAGTGTGGGGGCCGAAACTAGCGTCTACGAGCAGTACTTC. Amino acid sequence: CASSVGAETSVYEQYF.

The chain links TRBV7-3 to TRBJ2-1; tentatively, D is TRBD2 (6 bases). Per germline, CDR1 SGHTA and CDR2 FQGTGA. The CDR3 length is 14 residues. The V end was cut by 6 bases, the J end by 9 bases, with 18 bases between. The CDR3 DNA is TGTGCCAGCAGGTTGGGGGGAGGCCCTGGTGAGCAGTTCTTC. Its translation is CASRLGGGPGEQFF. The entire variable domain, with the rest obtained from reference TRBV7-3 and TRBJ2-1, is as follows: GAGVSQTPSNKVTEKGKYVELRCDPISGHTALYWYRQSLGQGPEFLIYFQGTGAADDSGLPNDRFFAVRPEGSVSTLKIQRTERGDSAVYLCASRLGGGPGEQFFGPGTRLTVL.

This rearrangement joins TRBV18 to TRBJ1-2, with no clear D. V was shortened by 2 bases and J by 9 bases, with 13 bases between the two germline ends. Germline CDR1 KGHSH, CDR2 LQKENI. The CDR3 is made up of 13 amino acids. The CDR3 loop reads CASSPETPVSYTF. In nucleotides, the CDR3 is TGTGCCAGCTCACCAGAGACACCAGTAAGCTACACCTTC.

This chain uses TRBV4-2 with TRBJ1-2; D remains ambiguous. CDR1 is LGHNA, CDR2 YNFKEQ, per germline. V was shortened by 1 base and J by 6 bases, with 9 bases between the two germline ends. There are 13 residues in the CDR3. The CDR3 region is CASSQVGRDGYTF. The DNA of the CDR3 is TGTGCCAGCAGCCAAGTTGGGAGGGATGGCTACACCTTC.

The rearrangement joins TRBV27 to TRBJ1-1; D gene unclear. CDR3 length: 13 residues. With 5 bases removed from V and 0 bases from J, the gap between germline ends came to 7 bases. Germline CDR1 and CDR2: MNHEY and SMNVEV (reference sequence). CDR3 DNA: TGTGCCAGCAGTCTTTTTTTGAACACTGAAGCTTTCTTT. Translation gives CASSLFLNTEAFF.

The chain carries TRBV7-8 and TRBJ1-1; tentative D call: TRBD1 (5 bases). Germline loops: CDR1 SGHVS, CDR2 FQNEAQ. The CDR3 is 15 residues long. The V gene lost 3 bases and the J gene lost 0 bases, with 11 bases spanning the gap. The chain's CDR3 is CASSFGGTMNTEAFF. The CDR3, as DNA: TGTGCCAGCAGCTTTGGGGGGACCATGAACACTGAAGCTTTCTTT.

The chain joins TRBV7-3 to TRBJ1-5, with D possibly being TRBD1 (5 bases). Germline values: CDR1 SGHTA, CDR2 FQGTGA. The CDR3 extends over 13 amino acids. V was cut by 2 bases and J by 5 bases, with 7 bases left in between. The CDR3 is CASSLGGDQPQHF. Written as DNA, the CDR3 is TGTGCCAGCAGCTTAGGGGGGGATCAGCCCCAGCATTTT.

The V gene is TRBV14, the J gene TRBJ1-1; the D gene is possibly TRBD1 (6 bases). V dropped 3 bases and J dropped 4 bases, with 21 bases sitting between them. The germline gives CDR1 SGHDN, CDR2 FVKESK. The CDR3 has 17 residues. Here the CDR3 DNA reads TGTGCCAGCAGCCATTGGGCAGGGGCAGGGATGACCACTGAAGCTTTCTTT. This gives the protein CASSHWAGAGMTTEAFF.

The rearrangement uses TRBV9 and TRBJ2-5; 9 nucleotides agree with TRBD2. CDR3 length equals 18 residues. V trimming: 0 bases; J trimming: 5 bases; junction bases outside the gene matches: 14. From germline, CDR1 is SGDLS and CDR2 YYNGEE. The CDR3 nucleotides are TGTGCCAGCAGCGTAGGTTCCCCTAGCGGGGTAGGAAGGGAGACCCAGTACTTC. Protein: CASSVGSPSGVGRETQYF.

The CDR3, as DNA: TGTGCCAGCAGCCAAACCGGGACAGAAGAGACCCAGTACTTC. Translating it yields CASSQTGTEETQYF. The rearrangement joins TRBV7-9 to TRBJ2-5, with 7 positions matching TRBD1. CDR3 length: 14 residues. Germline values: CDR1 SEHNR, CDR2 FQNEAQ (reference sequence). The ends lost 5 bases at V and 3 bases at J; junction bases unmatched: 6.

This clone has a single count. The chain couples TRBV6-2 or TRBV6-3 to TRBJ2-1; TRBD2 matches 8 bases. Trimming took 6 bases from V and 7 from J; bases not matched to a gene: 14. CDR1 MNHEY and CDR2 SVGEGT come from the germline V gene. This CDR3 contains 16 residues. CDR3 protein: CASSHLYGRGRNEQFF. CDR3 nucleotide sequence: TGTGCCAGCAGCCACCTTTACGGGAGGGGGAGGAATGAGCAGTTCTTC.

This sequence joins TRBV7-2 and TRBJ2-3, with 7 bases aligning to TRBD2. CDR1 is SGHTA, CDR2 FQGNSA, per germline. The CDR3 consists of 16 residues. Trimming took 2 bases from V and 5 from J; bases not matched to a gene: 10. CDR3 residues: CASSLYLGGGVDTQYF. CDR3 coding DNA: TGTGCCAGCAGCTTATATCTTGGGGGAGGGGTAGATACGCAGTATTTT.